The clone carrying this T cell receptor (beta chain) was seen a handful of times. Its target is unknown. Only in-frame clones appear in the TCRdb table, and some are missing; sequencing was by immunoSEQ multiplex PCR. The data contain about 1.1 million clones, 60% to 85% of them singletons. The data are from a study of shared clonotypes between healthy human individuals. Overall study results and limits: Some naive CD4 clonotypes, roughly 5%, turned up in common across four donors.

The CDR3 contains 15 residues. V gave up 4 bases and J gave up 0 bases; unmatched junction bases: 4. The germline V gene encodes CDR1 SGHKS and CDR2 YYEKEE (reference sequence). V gene TRBV5-5 combines with J gene TRBJ1-1; 9 positions agree with TRBD1. Sequencing was performed on memory CD4+ T cells from PBMCs. The subset here: CD45RA-negative fraction. The TCR comes from a young man in good health. Some clones in this sample may be carry-over from other donors' samples. CDR3 nucleotide sequence: TGTGCCAGCAGCAGACAGGGGGTTCTGAACACTGAAGCTTTCTTT. It is translated as CASSRQGVLNTEAFF.